The 18 T cell receptor beta chains below were found in one sample sequenced in a study of beta chain features in type 1 diabetes. General study findings and limits: Type 1 diabetes patients showed a moderate but significant shortening of TCRB CDR3s in all four CD4+ subsets.

Antigens for these TCRs are unknown. The whole isolated RNA underwent reverse transcription, so sequencing captured expressed TCRB transcripts. Profiled with immunoSEQ multiplex PCR; TCRdb holds only in-frame clones, not every one. The table shows fewer than 300,000 clones, with roughly 20% occurring only once. Sequencing was done on a sample of naive CD4+ T cells from blood. The receptors stem from a woman in her thirties or forties with type 1 diabetes.

The chain employs TRBV9 and TRBJ2-3, with 7 bases fitting TRBD2. Germline V gene sequence: CDR1 SGDLS, CDR2 YYNGEE. V was pared by 5 bases and J by 2 bases, with 5 bases of the junction left unmatched. This CDR3 contains 14 residues. CDR3 DNA: TGTGCCAGCAGGCCAGCGGGAAACACAGATACGCAGTATTTT. Amino acid sequence: CASRPAGNTDTQYF.

This clone was seen a few times. V is TRBV29-1 and J is TRBJ2-2, with TRBD2 as a possible D gene (6 bases). Trimming left V 4 bases short and J 1 base short, with 13 bases between. CDR1 SQVTM and CDR2 ANQGSEA come from the germline V gene. This CDR3 comprises 15 residues. In DNA, the CDR3 is TGCAGCGTTGGGATGGGACTTCTGAACACCGGGGAGCTGTTTTTT. Translated, it gives CSVGMGLLNTGELFF.

As to this clone: The CDR3 end shows no conserved phenylalanine or tryptophan, and so a read error is likely. The limits of the CDR3 on the DNA are not certain, so only TCRdb's listed CDR3 is given. The J gene is TRBJ1-1, the V gene TRBV10-2. The CDR3 length equals 13 residues, ends included. Germline V gene data show CDR1 as WSHSY and CDR2 as SAAADI. The chain's CDR3 is CASTNPGLLFAGI.

The chain links TRBV5-1 to TRBJ2-6; 9 positions match TRBD1. The CDR3 runs 16 residues. CDR1 is SGHRS and CDR2 is YFSETQ in the germline V gene. Unmatched junction bases numbered 4, after V lost 3 bases and J lost 3 bases. The CDR3, as DNA: TGCGCCAGCAGCTCCTACAGGGGGCGTGGGGCCAACGTCCTGACTTTC. This translates into CASSSYRGRGANVLTF.

In this sample, this clone turned up a few times. The chain combines TRBV15 with TRBJ1-6; TRBD1 aligns across 7 bases. CDR3 length: 14 amino acids. CDR1 LNHNV and CDR2 YYDKDF come from the germline V gene (reference sequence). Trimming at V came to 5 bases and at J to 10 bases, leaving 8 bases not matched to a gene. In DNA, the CDR3 is TGTGCCACCAGCGAAGGGGGCGGAGGATCACCCCTCCACTTT. Encoded protein: CATSEGGGGSPLHF. Variable domain in full (rest from reference TRBV15 and TRBJ1-6): DAMVIQNPRYQVTQFGKPVTLSCSQTLNHNVMYWYQQKSSQAPKLLFHYYDKDFNNEADTPDNFQSRRPNTSFCFLDIRSPGLGDTAMYLCATSEGGGGSPLHFGNGTRLTVT.

This clone has only a few counts. The chain carries TRBV6-1 and TRBJ2-7; D gene unclear. Germline CDR1 reads MNHNS; CDR2 reads SASEGT. This CDR3 region has 12 residues. Trimming cost V 6 bases and J 0 bases, with 6 bases left between them. The CDR3 is CASRSSSYEQYF. As DNA, the CDR3 is TGTGCCAGCAGGTCGAGCTCCTACGAGCAGTACTTC.

This rearrangement joins TRBV28 to TRBJ1-1; no clear D gene. The CDR3 is made up of 13 amino acids. The V end lost 1 base, the J end lost 3 bases, and 6 bases lay between the germline ends. Germline values: CDR1 MDHEN, CDR2 SYDVKM. The CDR3 protein is CASSLSPYTEAFF. CDR3 DNA: TGTGCCAGCAGTTTATCCCCTTACACTGAAGCTTTCTTT.

CDR3 sequence (DNA): TGTGCCAGCAGCTTAAACCGCGCTGGGGGCGGCACTGAAGCTTTCTTT. This sequence encodes CASSLNRAGGGTEAFF. The chain recombines TRBV7-2 with TRBJ1-1, with D perhaps TRBD1 (6 bases). Germline V gives CDR1 SGHTA, CDR2 FQGNSA. V was cut by 2 bases and J by 4 bases, with 17 bases left in between. CDR3 size: 16 residues.

The J gene is TRBJ2-7, the V gene TRBV7-6; tentative D call: TRBD1 (6 bases). Per germline, CDR1 SGHVS and CDR2 FNYEAQ. The CDR3 runs to 14 residues. V lost 0 bases and J lost 1, with 7 bases in between. The DNA of the CDR3 is TGTGCCAGCAGCTTAGCGGACAGATCCTACGAGCAGTACTTC. Translation: CASSLADRSYEQYF.

The sample holds a few counts of this clone. The chain carries TRBV28 and TRBJ1-5, with 9 bases aligning to TRBD1. This CDR3 spans 15 amino acids. The ends lost 3 bases at V and 6 bases at J; junction bases unmatched: 6. Germline V CDR1 and CDR2: MDHEN, SYDVKM. The CDR3 region is CASSFYPGQGQPQHF. CDR3 coding DNA: TGTGCCAGCAGTTTCTACCCGGGACAGGGTCAGCCCCAGCATTTT.

The chain has TRBV15 and TRBJ1-5; D not certain. CDR3 size: 13 residues. Looked up from germline, CDR1 is LNHNV and CDR2 is YYDKDF (reference sequence). The V and J ends lost 2 bases and 5 bases respectively, with 7 bases between them. CDR3 sequence reads: CATSRTADQPQHF. Written as DNA, the CDR3 is TGTGCCACCAGCAGAACGGCGGATCAGCCCCAGCATTTT.

The V gene is TRBV28, the J gene TRBJ2-7; 8 bases map to TRBD2. The CDR3 sequence is 15 residues long. Germline trimming cut 7 bases from V and 4 bases from J; bases unmatched to any gene: 12. The V gene's germline CDR1 is MDHEN and CDR2 SYDVKM. Written as DNA, the CDR3 is TGTGCCAGCAATCACTTTAGCGGGATTTCTTACGAGCAGTACTTC. Amino acid sequence: CASNHFSGISYEQYF.

In this sample, this clone turned up a few times. The chain is built from TRBV5-4 and TRBJ1-2; 7 bases are a match to TRBD1. Germline values: CDR1 SGHNT, CDR2 YYREEE (reference sequence). V dropped 0 bases and J dropped 6; count of bases not matched to a gene: 8. CDR3 length equals 15 residues. The CDR3 DNA is TGTGCCAGCAGCTTGGGGCCCACAGGGGATGATGGCTACACCTTC. Its protein product is CASSLGPTGDDGYTF.

This clone appeared a few times. The V gene is TRBV7-9, the J gene TRBJ2-7, with 7 bases that match TRBD2. Unmatched junction bases numbered 7, after V lost 5 bases and J lost 3 bases. The CDR3 covers 14 residues. Germline V gene data show CDR1 as SEHNR and CDR2 as FQNEAQ (reference sequence). CDR3 in DNA: TGTGCCAGCAGCCCTGGACTAGGGATCTACGAGCAGTACTTC. Residues: CASSPGLGIYEQYF.

This rearrangement joins TRBV4-2 to TRBJ1-5; D uncertain. Trimming took off 0 bases at V and 7 bases at J, with 13 bases between the two ends. This CDR3 spans 15 amino acids. CDR1 is LGHNA, CDR2 YNFKEQ, per germline. The CDR3 reads CASSQDRRGGQPQHF. The CDR3 DNA follows: TGTGCCAGCAGCCAAGATCGGCGAGGAGGGCAGCCCCAGCATTTT.

This chain uses TRBV9 with TRBJ1-5; no clear D. The ends were cut back, 0 bases at V and 5 bases at J, with 9 bases in the middle. This CDR3 contains 14 residues. Germline V gene lookup returns CDR1 SGDLS and CDR2 YYNGEE. This CDR3 reads CASSVDRGDQPQHF. In nucleotides, the CDR3 is TGTGCCAGCAGCGTAGATAGAGGAGATCAGCCCCAGCATTTT.

V and J are TRBV5-1 and TRBJ2-6, with TRBD1 matching over 7 bases. The CDR3 consists of 16 residues. The germline V gene has CDR1 SGHRS and CDR2 YFSETQ. V lost 4 bases, J lost 0 bases, and 4 bases stayed unmatched. The CDR3 DNA is TGCGCCAGCAGCGAGGGACAGCCCTCTGGGGCCAACGTCCTGACTTTC. Its translation: CASSEGQPSGANVLTF.

V and J are TRBV4-2 and TRBJ2-1; 9 nucleotides match TRBD2. Germline V gene sequence: CDR1 LGHNA, CDR2 YNFKEQ. This CDR3 contains 19 residues. The V segment lost 7 bases and the J segment 4 bases; nucleotides outside the gene matches: 20. The CDR3 loop reads CASTPEGRSGGSPYNEQFF. For the CDR3, the DNA is TGTGCCAGCACCCCAGAGGGGAGGAGCGGGGGGTCCCCATACAATGAGCAGTTCTTC.